The table lists the clone carrying this TCR beta chain with a few counts. Its antigen is not identified. This sample was taken from a study of blood T cells in healthy people across ages. Study results and caveats: TCR beta diversity correlated strongly with naive T cell percentage.

The authors ran a second PCR of 7 to 11 cycles using a sample-barcoded 5' primer and a J-beta primer mix. TCRdb called the 5' RACE reads again in MiXCR, with one record for every CDR3 protein. The sample includes 1.5 million to 2 million distinct CDR3 sequences, around 42% of them seen just once. This CDR3 has 13 residues. V lost 3 bases to trimming and J lost 7 bases, with 7 bases between them. CDR1 and CDR2 (germline): MNHEY, SMNVEV (reference sequence). The amount of total RNA extracted per sample was at least 5.5 micrograms. The sample consisted of blood. The V call is TRBV27, the J call TRBJ1-6; D call uncertain. This receptor was taken from a human donor in good health. The CDR3 protein is CASSFYQNSPLHF. Written as DNA, the CDR3 is TGTGCCAGCAGTTTTTATCAGAATTCACCCCTCCACTTT.